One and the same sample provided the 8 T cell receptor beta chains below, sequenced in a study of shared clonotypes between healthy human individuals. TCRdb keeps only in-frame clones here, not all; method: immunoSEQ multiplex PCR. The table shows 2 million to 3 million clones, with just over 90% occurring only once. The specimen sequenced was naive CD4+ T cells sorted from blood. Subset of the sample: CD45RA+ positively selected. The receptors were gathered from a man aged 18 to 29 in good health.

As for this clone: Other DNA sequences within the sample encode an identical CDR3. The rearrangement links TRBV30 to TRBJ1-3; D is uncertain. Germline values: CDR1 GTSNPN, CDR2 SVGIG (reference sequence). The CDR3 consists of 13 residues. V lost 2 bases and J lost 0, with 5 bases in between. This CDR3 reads CAWSLSSGNTIYF. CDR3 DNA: TGTGCCTGGAGTTTAAGCTCTGGAAACACCATATATTTT.

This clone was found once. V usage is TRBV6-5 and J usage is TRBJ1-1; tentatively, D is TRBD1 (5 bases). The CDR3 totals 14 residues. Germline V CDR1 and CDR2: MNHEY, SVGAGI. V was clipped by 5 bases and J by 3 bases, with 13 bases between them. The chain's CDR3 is CASSPSGGDTEAFF. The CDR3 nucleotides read TGTGCCAGCAGTCCCTCGGGGGGTGACACTGAAGCTTTCTTT.

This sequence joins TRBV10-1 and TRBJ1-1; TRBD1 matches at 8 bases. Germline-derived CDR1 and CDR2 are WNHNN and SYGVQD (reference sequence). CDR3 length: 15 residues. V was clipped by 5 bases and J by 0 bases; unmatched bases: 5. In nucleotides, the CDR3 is TGCGCCAGCAGTATAGACAGGGGATTGAACACTGAAGCTTTCTTT. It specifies CASSIDRGLNTEAFF.

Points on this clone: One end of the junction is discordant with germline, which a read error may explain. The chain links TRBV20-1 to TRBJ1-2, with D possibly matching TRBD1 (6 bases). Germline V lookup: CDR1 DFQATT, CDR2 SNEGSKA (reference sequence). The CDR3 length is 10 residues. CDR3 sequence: CSATTPGHVF. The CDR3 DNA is TGCAGTGCTACCACGCCGGGACACGTCTTC.

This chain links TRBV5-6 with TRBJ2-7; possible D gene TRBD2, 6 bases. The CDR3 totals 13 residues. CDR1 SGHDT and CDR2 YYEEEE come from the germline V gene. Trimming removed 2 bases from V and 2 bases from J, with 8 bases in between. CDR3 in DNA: TGTGCCAGCAGCTTAGGACTAACCTACGAGCAGTACTTC. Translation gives CASSLGLTYEQYF.

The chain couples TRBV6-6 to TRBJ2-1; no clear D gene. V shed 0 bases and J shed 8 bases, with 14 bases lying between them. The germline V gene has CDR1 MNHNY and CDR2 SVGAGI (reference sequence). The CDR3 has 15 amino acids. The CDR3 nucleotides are TGTGCCAGCAGTTACTCTGAGTCTAGGAGCCATGAGCAGTTCTTC. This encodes CASSYSESRSHEQFF.

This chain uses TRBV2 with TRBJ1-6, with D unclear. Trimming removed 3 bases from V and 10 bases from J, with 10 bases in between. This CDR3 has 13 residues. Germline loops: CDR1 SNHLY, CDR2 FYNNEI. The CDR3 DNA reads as TGTGCCAGCAGTGATCCGGTCGGGTCACCCCTCCACTTT. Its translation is CASSDPVGSPLHF.

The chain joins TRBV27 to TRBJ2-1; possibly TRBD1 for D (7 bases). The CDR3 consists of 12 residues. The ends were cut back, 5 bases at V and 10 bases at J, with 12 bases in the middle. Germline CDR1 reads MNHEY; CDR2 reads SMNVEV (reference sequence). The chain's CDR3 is CASSPQGGEQFF. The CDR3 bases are TGTGCCAGCAGTCCTCAGGGGGGCGAGCAGTTCTTC.